This T cell receptor (beta chain) was profiled in a study of blood T cell repertoires in COVID-19. Study at large: The origin of the acute and convalescent COVID-19 samples was the United States, Italy and Spain. T cells, B-cell-depleted T cells, or PBMCs supplied cDNA or gDNA.

Original analysis: Estimated nucleated cell counts came from reference gene primer amplification. Sequencing used immunoSEQ multiplex PCR; TCRdb keeps in-frame clones, though not all of them. The V and J calls and clone size were taken over from that table, and D and trimming were inferred from the DNA. Of a few hundred thousand clones listed, 80% to 85% were seen once; the top ten hold approximately 5.4%. Participants' reported clinical history set cohort assignment. This CDR3 comprises 15 residues. V gave up 2 bases and J gave up 4 bases, with 14 bases separating them. The germline CDR1 and CDR2 sequences are LGHDT and YNNKEL (reference sequence).

This rearrangement joins TRBV3-1 (or the pseudogene TRBV3-2) to TRBJ1-2; tentatively, D is TRBD1 (6 bases). Sequencing was performed on PBMCs or T cells enriched from blood (not recorded which). The clonotype comes from a woman aged 45-65 years who had recovered from COVID-19. CDR3 DNA: TGTGCCAGCAGCCAAACCCTCGGACAGAGCTATGGCTACACCTTC. Its translation: CASSQTLGQSYGYTF.